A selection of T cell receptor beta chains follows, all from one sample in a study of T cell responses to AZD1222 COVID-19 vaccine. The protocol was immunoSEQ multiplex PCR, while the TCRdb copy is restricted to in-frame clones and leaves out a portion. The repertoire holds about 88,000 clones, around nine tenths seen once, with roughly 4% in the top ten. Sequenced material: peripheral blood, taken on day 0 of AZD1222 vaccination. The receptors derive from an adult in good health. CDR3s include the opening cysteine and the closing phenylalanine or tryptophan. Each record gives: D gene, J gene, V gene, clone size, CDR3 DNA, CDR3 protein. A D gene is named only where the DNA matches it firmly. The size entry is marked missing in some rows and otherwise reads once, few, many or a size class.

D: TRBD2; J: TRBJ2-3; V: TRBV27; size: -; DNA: TGTGCCAGCAGTCCACATCCGACTAGCGCGAAAAGCACAGATACGCAGTATTTT; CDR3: CASSPHPTSAKSTDTQYF
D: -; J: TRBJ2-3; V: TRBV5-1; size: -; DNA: TGCGCCAGCAGCCCTCTGGGGTCCGGTGATACGCAGTATTTT; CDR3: CASSPLGSGDTQYF
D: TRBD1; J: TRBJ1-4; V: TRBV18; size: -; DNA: TGTGCCAGCTCCAGGGGGGTATCTGCAACTAATGAAAAACTGTTTTTT; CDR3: CASSRGVSATNEKLFF
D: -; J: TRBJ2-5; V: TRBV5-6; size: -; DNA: TGTGCCAGCAGCTTGTTGCAGCAAGAGACCCAGTACTTC; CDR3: CASSLLQQETQYF
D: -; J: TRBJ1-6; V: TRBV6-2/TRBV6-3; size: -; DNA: TGTGCCAGCAGTTACTCGGGTCTCACTAATTCACCCCTCCACTTT; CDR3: CASSYSGLTNSPLHF
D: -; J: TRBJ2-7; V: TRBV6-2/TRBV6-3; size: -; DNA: TGTGCCAGCAGTTACCAACAGTTCCTGCCCTACGAGCAGTACTTC; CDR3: CASSYQQFLPYEQYF
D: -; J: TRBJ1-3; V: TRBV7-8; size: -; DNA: TGTGCCAGCAGCTTAGTGAGGGGAAGGGACACCATATATTTT; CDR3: CASSLVRGRDTIYF
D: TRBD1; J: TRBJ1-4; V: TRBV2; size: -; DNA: TGTGCCAGCAGGACCGGGACAGGTCGTGGGGAGAGTGAAAAACTGTTTTTT; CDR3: CASRTGTGRGESEKLFF
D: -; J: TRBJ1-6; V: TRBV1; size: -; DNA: TGCACCAGCAGCCAGATGGGACAGGGAAATTCACCCCTCCACTTT; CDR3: CTSSQMGQGNSPLHF
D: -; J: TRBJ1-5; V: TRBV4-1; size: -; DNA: TGCGCCAGCAGGAGTTTGGCGACGAATCAGCCCCAGCATTTT; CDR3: CASRSLATNQPQHF
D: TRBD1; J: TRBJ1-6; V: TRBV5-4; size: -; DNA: TGTGCCAGCAGCTCGATGACAGGGATAGGGAATTCACCCCTCCACTTT; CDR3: CASSSMTGIGNSPLHF
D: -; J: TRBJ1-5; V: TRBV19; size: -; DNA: TGTGCCAGTAGTACTCAGGTTAGCAATCAGCCCCAGCATTTT; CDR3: CASSTQVSNQPQHF
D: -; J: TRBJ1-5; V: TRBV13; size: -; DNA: TGTGCCAGCAGCTTAGGGGGGCCGGGCAATCAGCCCCAGCATTTT; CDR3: CASSLGGPGNQPQHF
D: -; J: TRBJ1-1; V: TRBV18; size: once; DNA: TGTGCCAGCTCACGCGGACGGGCGAACACTGAAGCTTTCTTT; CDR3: CASSRGRANTEAFF
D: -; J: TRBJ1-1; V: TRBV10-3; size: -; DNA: TGTGCCATCAGTGACGATCGGGGATTCGGCACTGAAGCTTTCTTT; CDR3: CAISDDRGFGTEAFF
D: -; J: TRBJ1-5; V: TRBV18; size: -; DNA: TGTGCCAGCTCACCAATTAGAAGGGAGACAGAGGGTCAAAATCAGCCCCAGCATTTT; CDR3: CASSPIRRETEGQNQPQHF
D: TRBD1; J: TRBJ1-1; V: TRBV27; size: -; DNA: TGTGCCAGCAGTTTATTGGGGACAGGGTCCACTGAAGCTTTCTTT; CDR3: CASSLLGTGSTEAFF
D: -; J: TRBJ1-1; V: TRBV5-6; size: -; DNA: TGTGCCAGCAGCTTGCGATCCGGGGCGATGAACACTGAAGCTTTCTTT; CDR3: CASSLRSGAMNTEAFF
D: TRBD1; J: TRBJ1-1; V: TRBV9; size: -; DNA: TGTGCCAGCAGCCCCAGGGGGCCGAGCGCTGAAGCTTTCTTT; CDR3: CASSPRGPSAEAFF
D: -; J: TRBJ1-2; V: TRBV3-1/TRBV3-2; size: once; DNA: TGTGCCAGCAGCCAACTTACAGGGAGAGGATATGGCTACACCTTC; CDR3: CASSQLTGRGYGYTF
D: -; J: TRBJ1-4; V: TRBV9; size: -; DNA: TGTGCCAGCAGCTCGCACGGTGTGGGTAATGAAAAACTGTTTTTT; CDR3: CASSSHGVGNEKLFF
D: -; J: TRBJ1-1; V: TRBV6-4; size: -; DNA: TGTGCCAGCAGTGACAGGGCTGAAGCTTTCTTT; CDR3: CASSDRAEAFF
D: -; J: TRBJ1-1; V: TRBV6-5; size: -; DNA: TGTGCCAGCAGTTCCTTACAGGGCATGAACACTGAAGCTTTCTTT; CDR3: CASSSLQGMNTEAFF
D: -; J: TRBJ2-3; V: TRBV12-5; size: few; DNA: TGTGCTAGTGGTAGGGGGGCCGGCCACACAGATACGCAGTATTTT; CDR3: CASGRGAGHTDTQYF
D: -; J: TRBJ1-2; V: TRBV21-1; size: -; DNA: TGTGCCAGCAGCAAAAGGGAATGGGGTGGCTACACCTTC; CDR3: CASSKREWGGYTF
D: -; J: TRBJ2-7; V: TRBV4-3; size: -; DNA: TGCGCCAGCAGCCAAGATTTCAGGGAAGGACCACCGTACGAGCAGTACTTC; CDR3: CASSQDFREGPPYEQYF
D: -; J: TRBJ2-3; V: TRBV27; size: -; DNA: TGTGCCAGCAGTTTAATAGGAGGGGCCCCCCCCACGCAGTATTTT; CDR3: CASSLIGGAPPTQYF
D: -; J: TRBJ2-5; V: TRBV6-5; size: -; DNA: TGTGCCAGCAGTTACGGGGCTAGCGACCAAGAGACCCAGTACTTC; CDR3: CASSYGASDQETQYF
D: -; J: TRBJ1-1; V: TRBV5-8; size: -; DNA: TGTGCCAGCAGCTTTCCCGGGACTGAAGCTTTCTTT; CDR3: CASSFPGTEAFF
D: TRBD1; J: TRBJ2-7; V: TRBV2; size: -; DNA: TGTGCCAGCAGGGTATTACAGGGGAAGCAGTACTTC; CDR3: CASRVLQGKQYF
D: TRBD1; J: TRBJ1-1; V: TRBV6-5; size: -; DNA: TGTGCCAGCACCCACGCCGGGACAGACACTGAAGCTTTCTTT; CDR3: CASTHAGTDTEAFF
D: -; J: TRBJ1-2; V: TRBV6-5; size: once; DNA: TGTGCCAGCAGTTGGGGTGGTGGCTACACCTTC; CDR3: CASSWGGGYTF
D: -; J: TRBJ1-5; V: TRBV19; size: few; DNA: TGTGCCAGTAGTATTGGGCAGATTAATCAGCCCCAGCATTTT; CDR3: CASSIGQINQPQHF
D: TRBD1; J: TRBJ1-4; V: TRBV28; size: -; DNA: TGTGCCAGCAGGGGACAGGGGGATGAAAAACTGTTTTTT; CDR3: CASRGQGDEKLFF
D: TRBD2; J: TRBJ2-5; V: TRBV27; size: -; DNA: TGTGCCAGCAGTTTACAGCGGGGGGGGCGGGGGCAAGAGACCCAGTACTTC; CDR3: CASSLQRGGRGQETQYF
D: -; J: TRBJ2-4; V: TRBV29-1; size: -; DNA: TGCAGCGTTGAATCGGCTAAGAAGATTCAGTACTTC; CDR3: CSVESAKKIQYF
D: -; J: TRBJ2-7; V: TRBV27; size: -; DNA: TGTGCCAGCAGTTCAGCAATCTATTCCTACGAGCAGTACTTC; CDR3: CASSSAIYSYEQYF
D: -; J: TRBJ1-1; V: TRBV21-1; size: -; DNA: TGTGCCAGCAGCAAAGAAGACACCCCTAAGGGGACTGAAGCTTTCTTT; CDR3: CASSKEDTPKGTEAFF
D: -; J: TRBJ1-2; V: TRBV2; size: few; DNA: TGTGCCAGCAGGATCTCGGCAGTGAGAAACTATGGCTACACCTTC; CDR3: CASRISAVRNYGYTF
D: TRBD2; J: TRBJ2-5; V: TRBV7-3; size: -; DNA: TGTGCCAGCAGCTTATCTAGCGGGGGGGCCACCAAAGAGACCCAGTACTTC; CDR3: CASSLSSGGATKETQYF
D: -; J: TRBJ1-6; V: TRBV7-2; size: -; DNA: TGTGCCAGCAGCTCCCAGGCGGGACCGGCTAATTCACCCCTCCACTTT; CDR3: CASSSQAGPANSPLHF
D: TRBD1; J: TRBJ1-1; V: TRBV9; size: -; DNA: TGTGCCAGCAGCGTAGTTACAGGGGGCACTGAAGCTTTCTTT; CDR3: CASSVVTGGTEAFF
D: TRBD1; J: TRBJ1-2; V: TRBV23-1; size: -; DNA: TGCGCCAGCAGTCATCCTGCGGGGGACAGATACTATGGCTACACCTTC; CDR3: CASSHPAGDRYYGYTF
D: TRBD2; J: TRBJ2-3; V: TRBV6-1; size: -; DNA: TGTGCCAGCAGTGAATTCCTTGCGGGGGGGCCATCTAACACAGATACGCAGTATTTT; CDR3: CASSEFLAGGPSNTDTQYF
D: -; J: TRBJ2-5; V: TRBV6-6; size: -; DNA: TGTGCCAGCAGCTCAGGAGGGGGCGAGGAGACCCAGTACTTC; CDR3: CASSSGGGEETQYF
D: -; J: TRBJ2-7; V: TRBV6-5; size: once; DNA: TGTGCCAGCAGTTACACTGGGGCAGACCTTACCTACGAGCAGTACTTC; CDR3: CASSYTGADLTYEQYF
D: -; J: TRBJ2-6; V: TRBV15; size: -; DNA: TGTGCCACCAGTACCCCAGTGGGGAGCCGTTACTCTGGGGCCAACGTCCTGACTTTC; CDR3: CATSTPVGSRYSGANVLTF
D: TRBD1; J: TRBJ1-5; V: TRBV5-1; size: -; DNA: TGCGCCAGCAGCTTGGGTTTGACAGGGATGGGTCAGCCCCAGCATTTT; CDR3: CASSLGLTGMGQPQHF
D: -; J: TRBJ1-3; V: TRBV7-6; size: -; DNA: TGTGCCAGCAGCATCAGTAGCTCTGGAAACACCATATATTTT; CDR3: CASSISSSGNTIYF
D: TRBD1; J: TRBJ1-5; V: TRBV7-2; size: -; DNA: TGTGCCAGCAGCTTCCGGGACAGTGGGATTAAACCCCAGCATTTT; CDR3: CASSFRDSGIKPQHF
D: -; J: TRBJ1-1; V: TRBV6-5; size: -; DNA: TGTGCCAGCACCAGTGACAGGACGGGGTACACTGAAGCTTTCTTT; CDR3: CASTSDRTGYTEAFF
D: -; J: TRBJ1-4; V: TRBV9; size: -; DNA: TGTGCCAGCAGCGTCGATGACGGCACTAATGAAAAACTGTTTTTT; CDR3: CASSVDDGTNEKLFF
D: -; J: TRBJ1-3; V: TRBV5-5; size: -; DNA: TGTGCCAGCAGCCCCGGGGGCTCTGGAAACACCATATATTTT; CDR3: CASSPGGSGNTIYF
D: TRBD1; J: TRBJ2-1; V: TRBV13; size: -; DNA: TGTGCCAGCAGCCCCCGGGACAGGGTGTATGAGCAGTTCTTC; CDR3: CASSPRDRVYEQFF
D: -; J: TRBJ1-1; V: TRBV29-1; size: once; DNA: TGCAGCGGGGGGGGGTCTGAAGCTTTCTTT; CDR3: CSGGGSEAFF
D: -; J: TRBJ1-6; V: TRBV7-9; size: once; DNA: TGTGCCAGCAGCTTCAATTCACCCCTCCACTTT; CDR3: CASSFNSPLHF
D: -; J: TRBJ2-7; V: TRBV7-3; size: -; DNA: TGTGCCAGCAGAAGAAGTGGCGAGCAGTACTTC; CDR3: CASRRSGEQYF
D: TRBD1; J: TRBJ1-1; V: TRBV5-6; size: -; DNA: TGTGCCAGCAGCCGACCGACAGGGGGCACTGAAGCTTTCTTT; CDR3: CASSRPTGGTEAFF
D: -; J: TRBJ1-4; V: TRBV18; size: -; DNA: TGTGCCAGCTCACCAATGATGGAAAAACTGTTTTTT; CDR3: CASSPMMEKLFF